These 3 T cell receptor beta chains share one sample of origin, sequenced in a study of cytotoxic CD8 clonotypes in ibrutinib-treated CLL. The data were produced by immunoSEQ multiplex PCR, yet TCRdb's version contains in-frame clones alone and is incomplete. The repertoire holds over 65,000 clones, with about 76% as singletons. This specimen was PBMCs, taken after 12 months of ibrutinib treatment. These receptor sequences come from a human donor with chronic lymphocytic leukemia.

The chain is built from TRBV6-4 and TRBJ2-3; 7 bases fit TRBD1. The V gene end was trimmed by 6 bases and the J gene end by 3 bases; junction bases not matched to a gene: 3. Germline V lookup: CDR1 MRHNA, CDR2 SNTAGT. The CDR3 has 13 residues. CDR3 sequence: CASSRQGTDTQYF. For the CDR3, the DNA is TGTGCCAGCAGCAGACAGGGAACAGATACGCAGTATTTT.

CDR3 in amino acids: CASSTGLASYNEQFF. CDR3 nucleotide sequence: TGTGCCAGCAGCACGGGACTAGCGTCGTACAATGAGCAGTTCTTC. V is TRBV11-3 and J is TRBJ2-1; 10 nucleotides match TRBD2. With V trimmed by 5 bases and J by 4 bases, 5 bases remained unmatched. CDR1 is SGHNT and CDR2 is YENEEA in the germline V gene. The CDR3 extends over 15 amino acids.

This rearrangement joins TRBV7-3 to TRBJ2-5; 9 nucleotides agree with TRBD2. The germline gives CDR1 SGHTA, CDR2 FQGTGA. CDR3 length equals 15 residues. V lost 5 bases, J lost 5 bases, and 9 bases stayed unmatched. The CDR3 reads CASSRKREAGETQYF. CDR3 DNA: TGTGCCAGCAGCCGAAAGCGGGAGGCCGGGGAGACCCAGTACTTC.